The entry that follows covers one TCR beta chain sequence. Selected positively for CCR7 and CD45RO-negative, naive CD8 cells excluded terminally differentiated effector memory CD45RA+ cells. The sample belongs to a study of shared clonotypes between healthy human individuals. The CDR3 extends over 14 amino acids. With 0 bases removed from V and 11 bases from J, the gap between germline ends came to 17 bases. Germline V CDR1 and CDR2: SGHNT, YYREEE (reference sequence). Clones were sequenced by immunoSEQ multiplex PCR, and TCRdb holds only the in-frame ones, with some missing. The data contain almost 700,000 clones, under 95% of them seen just once; the ten biggest clones take up approximately 22%.

The clonotype comes from a man aged 30 to 45 in good health. The chain has TRBV5-4 and TRBJ1-1; D ambiguous. Sequenced sample: naive CD8+ T cells sorted from blood. As DNA, the CDR3 is TGTGCCAGCAGCTTGGCTGACCACGACGCGTTGGCTTTCTTT. Protein sequence: CASSLADHDALAFF.